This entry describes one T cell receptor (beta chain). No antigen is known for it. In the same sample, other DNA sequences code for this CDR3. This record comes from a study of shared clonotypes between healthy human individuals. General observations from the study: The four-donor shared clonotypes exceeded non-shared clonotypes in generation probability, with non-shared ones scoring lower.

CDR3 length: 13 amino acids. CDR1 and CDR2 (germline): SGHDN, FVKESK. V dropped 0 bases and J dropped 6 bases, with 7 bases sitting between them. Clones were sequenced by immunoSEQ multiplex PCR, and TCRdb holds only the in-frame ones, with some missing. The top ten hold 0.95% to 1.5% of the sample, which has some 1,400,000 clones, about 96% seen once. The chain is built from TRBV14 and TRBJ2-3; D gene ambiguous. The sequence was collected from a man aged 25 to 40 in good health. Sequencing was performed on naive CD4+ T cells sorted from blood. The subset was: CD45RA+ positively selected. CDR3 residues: CASSQDLRDTQYF. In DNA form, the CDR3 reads TGTGCCAGCAGCCAAGATTTGCGGGATACGCAGTATTTT.